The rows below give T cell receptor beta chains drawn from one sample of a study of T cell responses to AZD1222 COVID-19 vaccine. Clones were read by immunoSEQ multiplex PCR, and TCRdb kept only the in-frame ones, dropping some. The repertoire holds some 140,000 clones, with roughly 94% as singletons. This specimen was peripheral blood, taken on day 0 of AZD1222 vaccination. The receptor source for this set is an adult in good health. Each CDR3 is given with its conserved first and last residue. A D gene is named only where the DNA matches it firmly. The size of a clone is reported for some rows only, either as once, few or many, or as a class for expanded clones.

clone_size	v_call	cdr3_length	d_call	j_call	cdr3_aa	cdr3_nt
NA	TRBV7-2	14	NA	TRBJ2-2	CASSFNWNTGELFF	TGTGCCAGCAGCTTTAATTGGAACACCGGGGAGCTGTTTTTT
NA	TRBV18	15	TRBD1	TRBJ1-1	CASSPEQGKSTEAFF	TGTGCCAGCTCACCAGAACAGGGGAAGAGCACTGAAGCTTTCTTT
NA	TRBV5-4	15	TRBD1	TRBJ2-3	CASFHRDRGTDTQYF	TGTGCCAGCTTCCATCGGGACAGGGGCACAGATACGCAGTATTTT
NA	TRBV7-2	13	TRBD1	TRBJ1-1	CASSAHRDRVAFF	TGTGCCAGCAGCGCACACCGGGACAGGGTAGCTTTCTTT
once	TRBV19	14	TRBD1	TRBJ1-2	CASSPGTGERGYTF	TGTGCCAGTAGTCCAGGGACAGGGGAAAGGGGCTACACCTTC
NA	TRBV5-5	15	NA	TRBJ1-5	CASSLWGEGNQPQHF	TGTGCCAGCAGCTTGTGGGGGGAGGGCAATCAGCCCCAGCATTTT
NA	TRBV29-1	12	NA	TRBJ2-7	CSVGGLPYEQYF	TGCAGCGTGGGGGGCCTCCCCTACGAGCAGTACTTC
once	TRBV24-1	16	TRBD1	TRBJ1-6	CATSNLPGGYNSPLHF	TGTGCCACCAGTAATCTTCCAGGGGGATATAATTCACCCCTCCACTTT
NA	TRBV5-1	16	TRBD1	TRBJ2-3	CASNQQGASNTDTQYF	TGCGCCAGCAACCAACAGGGGGCCAGCAACACAGATACGCAGTATTTT
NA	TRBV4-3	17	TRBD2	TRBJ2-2	CASSQDRGGEFTGELFF	TGCGCCAGCAGCCAAGATCGCGGGGGGGAATTCACCGGGGAGCTGTTTTTT
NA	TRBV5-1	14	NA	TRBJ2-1	CASTSQSSYNEQFF	TGCGCCAGCACCTCCCAGAGCTCCTACAATGAGCAGTTCTTC
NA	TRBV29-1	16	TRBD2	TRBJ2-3	CSVAEGLAENTGTQYF	TGCAGCGTTGCTGAGGGACTAGCGGAGAATACGGGTACGCAGTATTTT
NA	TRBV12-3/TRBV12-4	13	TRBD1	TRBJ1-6	CASRADRVSPLHF	TGTGCCAGCAGGGCCGACAGGGTTTCACCCCTCCACTTT
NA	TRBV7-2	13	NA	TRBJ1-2	CASSQGGGYGYTF	TGTGCCAGCAGCCAAGGGGGGGGCTATGGCTACACCTTC
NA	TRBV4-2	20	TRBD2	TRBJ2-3	CASSQEGLAGGSIRTDTQYF	TGTGCCAGCAGCCAAGAAGGGCTAGCGGGGGGCTCGATTCGCACAGATACGCAGTATTTT
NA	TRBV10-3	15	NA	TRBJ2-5	CAISEASRDSETQYF	TGTGCCATCAGTGAGGCCTCAAGGGATTCCGAGACCCAGTACTTC
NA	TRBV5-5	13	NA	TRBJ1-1	CASSPTRPTEAFF	TGTGCCAGCAGCCCTACACGACCGACTGAAGCTTTCTTT
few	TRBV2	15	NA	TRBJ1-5	CASSELRGSNQPQHF	TGTGCCAGCAGTGAATTACGGGGTAGCAATCAGCCCCAGCATTTT
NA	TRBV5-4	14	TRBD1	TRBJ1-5	CASSRDRDNQPQHF	TGTGCCAGCAGTCGAGACAGGGACAATCAGCCCCAGCATTTT
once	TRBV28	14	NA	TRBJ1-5	CASSLYRTNQPQHF	TGTGCCAGCAGTTTATACAGAACCAATCAGCCCCAGCATTTT